Described below is a single T cell receptor beta chain sequence and its context. The data derive from a study of technical replicates of blood from several donors. Clones were sequenced by immunoSEQ multiplex PCR, and TCRdb holds only the in-frame ones, with some missing. The data hold 40,000 to 60,000 clones, with roughly 90% observed a single time. The clonotype comes from a human donor in good health. Some clones in this sample may be carry-over from other donors' samples. Source material: PBMCs.

CDR3 residues: CASSEAGNQPQHF. DNA of the CDR3: TGTGCCAGCAGTGAGGCCGGGAATCAGCCCCAGCATTTT. V and J are TRBV6-1 and TRBJ1-5; no clear D gene. V shed 3 bases and J shed 4 bases, with 7 bases lying between them. Germline V gene data show CDR1 as MNHNS and CDR2 as SASEGT. This CDR3 is 13 amino acids long.